The present T cell receptor (beta chain) was sequenced within a study of shared clonotypes between healthy human individuals. Study information: Each donor's CD8 memory used one plate, CD8 naive two, each CD4 subset three.

Study outcomes and limitations: There were few donors, and this limited the genetic and exposure-history diversity represented. Shared clonotypes: about 5% naive CD4, 3.5% to 4% naive CD8, 2.3% memory CD4, 0.4% memory CD8.

A remark on this clone: Its antigen is not identified.

The V and J ends lost 3 bases and 1 base respectively, with 10 bases between them. The CDR3 has 14 amino acids. The germline CDR1 and CDR2 sequences are SGHTS and YDEGEE. The table came from immunoSEQ multiplex PCR; TCRdb's copy has only in-frame clones and leaves some out. The data hold over 950,000 clones, with approximately 80% observed a single time. The chain couples TRBV5-8 to TRBJ1-1; maybe TRBD1 (6 bases). Input material: memory CD4+ T cells from PBMCs. The subset here: CD45RA-negative fraction. The source is a man younger than 35 in good health. Some clones in this sample may be carry-over from other donors' samples. For the CDR3, the DNA is TGTGCCAGCAGCTGGGGACAAGCGAACACTGAAGCTTTCTTT. The encoded protein is CASSWGQANTEAFF.